The sequence of this TCR beta chain was determined in a study of T cells in Graves' hyperthyroidism and ophthalmopathy. Whole-study context: Peripheral blood was drawn at first diagnosis, prior to all treatment. Study observations and caveats: Ophthalmopathy was told apart from stable hyperthyroidism by a 13 V-J model.

This clonotype was observed many times. As yet, its antigen is unknown. Amplification targeted TCR beta CDR3 regions from RNA transcripts. The HTBI set primed first-round TCR CDR3 RT-PCR. TCRdb re-derived calls from the multiplex PCR reads in MiXCR, one entry per CDR3 protein. The sample holds 690,000 or so distinct CDR3 sequences, around a sixth seen once. Newly diagnosed hyperthyroidism patients aged 18 to 65 years had disease lasting under 2 months. Diagnosing involved the use of clinical symptoms, serum thyroxine and TRAb, thyroid ultrasound and orbital computed tomography. V trimming: 5 bases; J trimming: 6 bases; junction bases outside the gene matches: 7. CDR3 length equals 15 residues. Germline V gene lookup returns CDR1 PRHDT and CDR2 FYEKMQ (reference sequence).

Sequencing input: blood. The chain combines TRBV13 with TRBJ2-3, with 11 bases aligning to TRBD1. This sequence was found in a woman aged 45-60 years with Graves' hyperthyroidism that later progressed to Graves' ophthalmopathy. The CDR3 loop is CASSTDRDRGDTQYF. The DNA of the CDR3 is TGTGCCAGCAGCACTGATCGGGACAGGGGGGATACGCAGTATTTT.